The entry that follows covers one T cell receptor beta chain sequence. Its cognate antigen is unknown. The data derive from a study of T cells in narcolepsy. Clones were sequenced by immunoSEQ multiplex PCR, and TCRdb holds only the in-frame ones, with some missing. The table has tens of thousands of clones, around 83% seen once. Findings and caveats of the study: Reportedly, autoreactive clonotypes were serially detected in patients' blood but not controls'. In some patient and control memory CD4+ samples, autoreactive clones were absent. Same-patient CSF and blood CD4+ T cell clonotypes included HCRT-specific and TRIB2-specific autoreactive ones.

The V end lost 2 bases, the J end lost 3 bases, and 10 bases lay between the germline ends. The CDR3 extends over 14 amino acids. From germline, CDR1 is SGHDN and CDR2 FVKESK. The rearrangement links TRBV14 to TRBJ1-1; perhaps TRBD1 as D (5 bases). This clonotype was obtained from a human donor with narcolepsy. The sequenced sample consisted of CD45RA- memory CD4+ T cells from PBMCs. CDR3 residues: CASSQWGRDTEAFF. The CDR3 region has the DNA TGTGCCAGCAGCCAATGGGGGAGGGACACTGAAGCTTTCTTT.